Shown below are 30 T cell receptor beta chains from a single sample sequenced in a study of molecular identifiers for immune sequencing clone quantification. Via MiXCR, TCRdb re-called the PCR reads, giving one row per CDR3 protein. The sample includes under 800,000 distinct CDR3 sequences, around 25% of them seen just once. The material sequenced was naive CD8+ T cells from blood, with Jurkat cell RNA spiked in. Specified subset: FACS-sorted CD8+CD4-CCR7+CD45RA+ naive T cells. These receptors were obtained from a human donor in good health. Some libraries in this study had Jurkat cell RNA spiked in.

A few counts support this clonotype. The rearrangement uses TRBV4-1 and TRBJ1-1; the match to TRBD1 covers 8 bases. The CDR3 totals 13 residues. V trimming: 4 bases; J trimming: 11 bases; junction bases outside the gene matches: 9. The germline V gene has CDR1 MGHRA and CDR2 YSYEKL. The CDR3 coding sequence is TGCGCCAGCAGCCGAGAAACAGGGGGGGGTGCTTTCTTT. Its protein is CASSRETGGGAFF.

The chain joins TRBV6-2 or TRBV6-3 to TRBJ1-4; D is ambiguous. The CDR3 runs 17 residues. Trimming stripped 5 bases from V and 0 bases from J, with 16 bases between. Per the germline V gene, CDR1 is MNHEY and CDR2 is SVGEGT. CDR3 sequence reads: CASSTGPSLATNEKLFF. CDR3 sequence (DNA): TGTGCCAGCAGTACGGGCCCCTCCCTTGCAACTAATGAAAAACTGTTTTTT.

The chain couples TRBV4-1 to TRBJ2-7; TRBD2 matches at 16 bases. The CDR3 is 14 amino acids. CDR1 MGHRA and CDR2 YSYEKL come from the germline V gene. Losses at the gene ends were 8 bases for V and 5 bases for J; bases not matched to a gene: 3. The CDR3 reads CASAGLAGGDEQYF. The CDR3 coding sequence is TGCGCCAGCGCGGGACTAGCGGGGGGGGACGAGCAGTACTTC.

With respect to this clonotype: Just one base apart from a much larger clone, this may be a read error. The chain carries TRBV4-1 and TRBJ2-7; 8 bases are a match to TRBD1. In germline, CDR1 is MGHRA, CDR2 YSYEKL. The CDR3 sequence is 13 residues long. In nucleotides, the CDR3 is TGCGCCCGCAGCAGGGACAGGACCTACGAGCAGTACTTC. Encoded protein: CARSRDRTYEQYF.

The genes are TRBV19 and TRBJ2-3; the match to TRBD2 covers 11 bases. V lost 8 bases, J lost 3 bases, and 7 bases stayed unmatched. There are 15 residues in the CDR3. Germline V CDR1 and CDR2: LNHDA, SQIVND (reference sequence). CDR3 amino acids: CASQKLAGATDTQYF. The CDR3 region has the DNA TGTGCCAGTCAAAAACTAGCGGGAGCAACAGATACGCAGTATTTT. Full variable domain (remainder filled in from reference TRBV19 and TRBJ2-3): DGGITQSPKYLFRKEGQNVTLSCEQNLNHDAMYWYRQDPGQGLRLIYYSQIVNDFQKGDIAEGYSVSREKKESFPLTVTSAQKNPTAFYLCASQKLAGATDTQYFGPGTRLTVL.

This clonotype occurred a few times. The CDR3 sequence is CASSYGPLGYEQFF. CDR3 nucleotides: TGTGCCAGCAGCTATGGACCCCTAGGCTATGAGCAGTTCTTC. V usage is TRBV7-2 and J usage is TRBJ2-1; D unresolved. Germline assignment: CDR1 SGHTA and CDR2 FQGNSA. This CDR3 is built from 14 residues. Trimming removed 4 bases at V and 8 bases at J, with 15 bases between.

This clonotype was observed a handful of times. V gene TRBV10-3 combines with J gene TRBJ2-2; D is perhaps TRBD2 (6 bases). The V end was cut by 4 bases, the J end by 4 bases, with 13 bases between. The CDR3 is made up of 15 amino acids. Germline loops: CDR1 ENHRY, CDR2 SYGVKD. The chain's CDR3 is CAISGRGGATGELFF. DNA of the CDR3: TGTGCCATCAGTGGGCGTGGAGGGGCCACCGGGGAGCTGTTTTTT.

This clonotype was seen ten or more times. The V call is TRBV5-1, the J call TRBJ2-7; 10 bases line up with TRBD1. The CDR3 length is 15 residues. Losses at the gene ends were 0 bases for V and 6 bases for J; bases not matched to a gene: 6. Per germline, CDR1 SGHRS and CDR2 YFSETQ. This chain's CDR3 is CASSLVGQGYPEQYF. For the CDR3, the DNA is TGCGCCAGCAGCTTGGTGGGACAGGGGTACCCCGAGCAGTACTTC. Variable domain in full (rest from reference TRBV5-1 and TRBJ2-7): KAGVTQTPRYLIKTRGQQVTLSCSPISGHRSVSWYQQTPGQGLQFLFEYFSETQRNKGNFPGRFSGRQFSNSRSEMNVSTLELGDSALYLCASSLVGQGYPEQYFGPGTRLTVT.

The V gene is TRBV6-2 or TRBV6-3, the J gene TRBJ2-5; 7 bases map to TRBD1. Germline-derived CDR1 and CDR2 are MNHEY and SVGEGT. V shed 4 bases and J 4 bases; nucleotides not matched to a gene: 3. The CDR3 has 13 residues. CDR3 in DNA: TGTGCCAGCAGTTTTTACAGGGGAGAGACCCAGTACTTC. Amino acids: CASSFYRGETQYF.

Concerning this clonotype itself: A clone one base away is much larger, so this may be a read error. The V gene is TRBV9, the J gene TRBJ2-7; possibly TRBD1 or TRBD2 for D (5 bases each). Germline CDR1 is SGDLS and CDR2 is YYNGEE. V lost 7 bases, J lost 6 bases, and 17 bases lay in between. The CDR3 has 13 amino acids. The CDR3 bases are TGTGCCAGCGGCTCTACAGGACTCGGCGAGCAGTACTTC. Residues: CASGSTGLGEQYF.

To note about this clonotype: A read error may be the cause here, since a much bigger clone is one base away. V gene TRBV2 combines with J gene TRBJ1-1; 7 bases map to TRBD1. The V gene's germline CDR1 is SNHLY and CDR2 FYNNEI. The CDR3 is 13 amino acids. The CDR3 nucleotides are TGTGTCAGCCCAAATCCCAGGGGGACTGAAGCTTTCTTT. Protein: CVSPNPRGTEAFF.

This clonotype has at least ten counts. This rearrangement joins TRBV7-9 to TRBJ1-5; D gene unclear. CDR1 and CDR2 (germline): SEHNR, FQNEAQ (reference sequence). The CDR3 spans 12 residues. Trimming cost V 3 bases and J 5 bases, with 5 bases left between them. CDR3 amino acids: CASSLGDQPQHF. The CDR3 nucleotides read TGTGCCAGCAGCTTGGGAGATCAGCCCCAGCATTTT.

V and J are TRBV9 and TRBJ2-3; the D gene is possibly TRBD2 (5 bases). Between the trimmed V and J ends, which lost 0 bases and 2 bases, there was a span of 10 bases. Germline assignment: CDR1 SGDLS and CDR2 YYNGEE. This CDR3 comprises 15 residues. The CDR3 DNA follows: TGTGCCAGCAGCGTAGACGGGGATACCACAGATACGCAGTATTTT. It encodes CASSVDGDTTDTQYF.

The sample holds a few counts of this clonotype. This sequence joins TRBV7-9 and TRBJ2-5, with no clear D. Trimming removed 1 base at V and 11 bases at J, with 11 bases between. The CDR3 runs 12 residues. CDR1 SEHNR and CDR2 FQNEAQ come from the germline V gene (reference sequence). In nucleotides, the CDR3 is TGTGCCAGCAGCTTAGAGTTCTATTCTCAGTACTTC. The encoded protein is CASSLEFYSQYF.

As to this clonotype: Since a much larger clone is just one base distant, this may be a read error. This chain uses TRBV10-2 with TRBJ2-3; possibly TRBD1 for D (6 bases). V lost 10 bases and J 2 bases, leaving 16 bases between the germline ends. CDR1 is WSHSY, CDR2 SAAADI, per germline. The CDR3 consists of 14 residues. The CDR3 DNA is TGCGCCACCCACCCCAACAGGGCCACAGATACGCAGTATTTT. Translated, it gives CATHPNRATDTQYF.

This clonotype was observed at least ten times. The CDR3 loop is CASNYGPGQNSPLHF. The CDR3 DNA sequence: TGTGCCAGCAACTATGGCCCGGGACAAAACTCACCCCTCCACTTT. The J gene is TRBJ1-6, the V gene TRBV9; D is possibly TRBD1 (6 bases). There are 15 residues in the CDR3. Germline loops: CDR1 SGDLS, CDR2 YYNGEE. Trimming took 6 bases from V and 10 from J, leaving 20 bases between them.

The table lists this clonotype with a count of one. The chain joins TRBV7-9 to TRBJ2-2, with D perhaps TRBD2 (6 bases). This CDR3 comprises 19 residues. CDR1 is SEHNR, CDR2 FQNEAQ, per germline (reference sequence). V was clipped by 1 base and J by 3 bases, with 21 bases between them. The CDR3 loop is CASSLVSTNSWGDTGELFF. The CDR3 DNA follows: TGTGCCAGCAGCTTAGTCTCTACCAACTCTTGGGGGGACACCGGGGAGCTGTTTTTT.

This clonotype was seen ten or more times. The rearrangement uses TRBV27 and TRBJ2-3, with D perhaps matching TRBD2 (7 bases). Trimming left V 4 bases short and J 2 bases short, with 10 bases between. Germline values: CDR1 MNHEY, CDR2 SMNVEV (reference sequence). CDR3 length: 14 amino acids. CDR3 DNA: TGTGCCAGCAGTTGGGGGGGGCCCACAGATACGCAGTATTTT. Protein product: CASSWGGPTDTQYF.

A word on this clonotype: A much larger clone differs from this one at a single base, so this may be a read error. No conserved phenylalanine or tryptophan is present at the end of the CDR3, so a read error is the likely explanation. The chain is built from TRBV30 and TRBJ1-1, with unresolved D. V was trimmed by 0 bases and J by 7 bases, leaving 6 bases between them. This CDR3 is 11 amino acids long. Germline values: CDR1 GTSNPN, CDR2 SVGIG (reference sequence). As DNA, the CDR3 is TGTGCCTGGAGTGTCTCGATTGAAGCTTTCTCT. Amino acid sequence: CAWSVSIEAFS.

The chain uses TRBV28 and TRBJ2-7; D remains ambiguous. The CDR3 runs 15 residues. In germline, CDR1 is MDHEN, CDR2 SYDVKM. Trimming took off 6 bases at V and 3 bases at J, with 18 bases between the two ends. The CDR3 spells CASRQRLSGIYEQYF. The CDR3 DNA follows: TGTGCCAGCAGGCAGAGACTGAGTGGGATCTACGAGCAGTACTTC. The variable domain in full, with the rest retrieved from reference TRBV28 and TRBJ2-7, is DVKVTQSSRYLVKRTGEKVFLECVQDMDHENMFWYRQDPGLGLRLIYFSYDVKMKEKGDIPEGYSVSREKKERFSLILESASTNQTSMYLCASRQRLSGIYEQYFGPGTRLTVT.

This clonotype turned up a few times. This chain links TRBV28 with TRBJ1-5; D not resolved. The CDR3 is 11 residues long. Germline V gives CDR1 MDHEN, CDR2 SYDVKM. Trimming removed 3 bases at V and 9 bases at J, with 6 bases between. The CDR3: CASSFPGPQHF. CDR3 sequence (DNA): TGTGCCAGCAGTTTTCCGGGGCCCCAGCATTTT.

This clonotype was detected many times. The chain has TRBV7-2 and TRBJ1-1; no clear D gene. The germline V gene has CDR1 SGHTA and CDR2 FQGNSA. V was pared by 4 bases and J by 2 bases, with 11 bases between. CDR3 length: 14 residues. CDR3 sequence: CASSYRGPNTEAFF. CDR3 sequence (DNA): TGTGCCAGCAGCTATCGAGGACCCAACACTGAAGCTTTCTTT. The complete variable domain, with remaining parts taken from reference TRBV7-2 and TRBJ1-1, reads GAGVSQSPSNKVTEKGKDVELRCDPISGHTALYWYRQSLGQGLEFLIYFQGNSAPDKSGLPSDRFSAERTGGSVSTLTIQRTQQEDSAVYLCASSYRGPNTEAFFGQGTRLTVV.

This clonotype appeared a few times. The gene calls are TRBV7-3 and TRBJ2-1, with D possibly being TRBD1 or TRBD2 (6 bases each). Germline lookup yields CDR1 SGHTA and CDR2 FQGTGA. The CDR3 spans 14 residues. Trimming shortened V by 0 bases and J by 6 bases, and 9 bases separated the two germline ends. CDR3 sequence reads: CASSLTGGGNEQFF. CDR3 in DNA: TGTGCCAGCAGCTTAACCGGAGGGGGCAATGAGCAGTTCTTC.

Worth noting for this clonotype: A read error may be the cause here, since a much bigger clone is one base away. The chain links TRBV19 to TRBJ2-4, with 14 bases identical to TRBD2. There are 18 residues in the CDR3. V shed 6 bases and J 0 bases; nucleotides not matched to a gene: 7. Germline lookup yields CDR1 LNHDA and CDR2 SQIVND (reference sequence). CDR3 DNA sequence: TGTGCCAGTAGCGAAGGGACTAGCGGGGGTCTAGCCAAAAACATTCAGTACTTC. Residues: CASSEGTSGGLAKNIQYF.

This clonotype was counted a few times. One base away lies a much larger clone, so this may be a sequencing read error. V and J are TRBV7-2 and TRBJ2-3; D may be TRBD2 (6 bases). The length of the CDR3 is 15 residues. CDR1 is SGHTA, CDR2 FQGNSA, per germline. CDR3 sequence (DNA): TGTGCCGGCAGCTCTACCACGGGAGCCGCAGATACGCAGTATTTT. It encodes CAGSSTTGAADTQYF.

This clonotype was found a few times. The chain combines TRBV19 with TRBJ1-1, with a possible D match to TRBD1 (6 bases). V was trimmed by 6 bases and J by 0 bases, leaving 23 bases between them. From germline, CDR1 is LNHDA and CDR2 SQIVND (reference sequence). The CDR3 spans 18 residues. CDR3 amino acids: CASSVTRGGWVMNTEAFF. The CDR3 coding sequence is TGTGCCAGTAGCGTGACCAGGGGCGGGTGGGTGATGAACACTGAAGCTTTCTTT.

This clonotype showed up many times. V and J are TRBV29-1 and TRBJ2-2; D gene uncertain. Germline CDR1 SQVTM, CDR2 ANQGSEA. The CDR3 is 13 amino acids. V was shortened by 4 bases and J by 1 base, with 7 bases between the two germline ends. CDR3 in amino acids: CSVAAMNTGELFF. In DNA form, the CDR3 reads TGCAGCGTTGCGGCGATGAACACCGGGGAGCTGTTTTTT.

The chain joins TRBV7-6 to TRBJ2-2; D gene unclear. Germline CDR1 is SGHVS and CDR2 is FNYEAQ. This CDR3 is built from 17 residues. Trimming left V 2 bases short and J 6 bases short, with 19 bases between. The CDR3 nucleotides read TGTGCCAGCAGCTTATTTGAAATGAGTTATCGGGCCGGGGAGCTGTTTTTT. Protein product: CASSLFEMSYRAGELFF. The complete variable domain, with remaining parts taken from reference TRBV7-6 and TRBJ2-2, reads GAGVSQSPRYKVTKRGQDVALRCDPISGHVSLYWYRQALGQGPEFLTYFNYEAQQDKSGLPNDRFSAERPEGSISTLTIQRTEQRDSAMYRCASSLFEMSYRAGELFFGEGSRLTVL.

This clonotype occurred many times. This chain links TRBV6-2 or TRBV6-3 with TRBJ1-3; 7 bases line up with TRBD1. Germline V lookup: CDR1 MNHEY, CDR2 SVGEGT. The trim removed 0 bases at V and 0 bases at J, leaving 2 bases unmatched. CDR3 length: 16 residues. The CDR3 loop is CASSYSRDSSGNTIYF. The DNA of the CDR3 is TGTGCCAGCAGTTACTCCCGGGACAGCTCTGGAAACACCATATATTTT.

The sample holds many counts of this clonotype. V is TRBV30 and J is TRBJ1-1, with D tentatively TRBD1 (5 bases). The germline V and J ends were trimmed by 0 bases and 4 bases, with 15 bases remaining between them. Looked up from germline, CDR1 is GTSNPN and CDR2 is SVGIG (reference sequence). CDR3 size: 15 residues. The DNA for the CDR3 is TGTGCCTGGAGTGTACTAGGGGCTGGGAGCACTGAAGCTTTCTTT. Translation: CAWSVLGAGSTEAFF.